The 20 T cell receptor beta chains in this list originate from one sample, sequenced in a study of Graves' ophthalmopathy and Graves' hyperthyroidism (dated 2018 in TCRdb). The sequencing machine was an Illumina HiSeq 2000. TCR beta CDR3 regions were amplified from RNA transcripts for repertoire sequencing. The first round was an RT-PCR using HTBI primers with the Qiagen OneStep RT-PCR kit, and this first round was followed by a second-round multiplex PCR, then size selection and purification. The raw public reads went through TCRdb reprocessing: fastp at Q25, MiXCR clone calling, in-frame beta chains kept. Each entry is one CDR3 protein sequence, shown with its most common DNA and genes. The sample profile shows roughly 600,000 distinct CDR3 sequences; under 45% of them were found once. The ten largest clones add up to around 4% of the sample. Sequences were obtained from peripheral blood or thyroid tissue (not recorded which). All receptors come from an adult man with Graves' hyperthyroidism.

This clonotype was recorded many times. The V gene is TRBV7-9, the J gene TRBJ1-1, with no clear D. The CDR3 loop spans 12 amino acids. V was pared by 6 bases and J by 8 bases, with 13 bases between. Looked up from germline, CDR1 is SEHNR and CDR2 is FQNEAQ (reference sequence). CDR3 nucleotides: TGTGCCAGCAGTTTCAGTGGACCGGAAGCTTTCTTT. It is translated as CASSFSGPEAFF.

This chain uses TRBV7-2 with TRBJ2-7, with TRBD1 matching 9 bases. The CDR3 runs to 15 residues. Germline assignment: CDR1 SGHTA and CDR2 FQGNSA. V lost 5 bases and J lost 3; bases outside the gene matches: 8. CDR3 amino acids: CASSPGQGPHYEQYF. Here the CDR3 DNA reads TGTGCCAGCAGCCCCGGACAGGGGCCCCACTACGAGCAGTACTTC.

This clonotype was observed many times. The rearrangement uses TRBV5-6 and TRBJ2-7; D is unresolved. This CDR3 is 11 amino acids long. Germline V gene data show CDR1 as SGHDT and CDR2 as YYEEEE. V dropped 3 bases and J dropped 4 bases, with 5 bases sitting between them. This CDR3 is CASSSQYEQYF. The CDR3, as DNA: TGTGCCAGCAGCTCACAGTACGAGCAGTACTTC.

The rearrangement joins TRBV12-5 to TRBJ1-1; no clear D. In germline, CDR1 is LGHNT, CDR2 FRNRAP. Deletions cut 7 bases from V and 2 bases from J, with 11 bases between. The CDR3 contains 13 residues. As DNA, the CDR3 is TGTGCTAGTGATGCTCGGGAAAACACTGAAGCTTTCTTT. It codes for CASDARENTEAFF.

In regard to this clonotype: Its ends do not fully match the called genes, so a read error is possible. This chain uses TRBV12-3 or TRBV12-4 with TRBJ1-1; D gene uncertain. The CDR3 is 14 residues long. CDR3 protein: CAGSFRAVNTEASF. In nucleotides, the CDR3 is TGTGCCGGCAGTTTTCGGGCGGTGAACACTGAAGCTTCCTTT.

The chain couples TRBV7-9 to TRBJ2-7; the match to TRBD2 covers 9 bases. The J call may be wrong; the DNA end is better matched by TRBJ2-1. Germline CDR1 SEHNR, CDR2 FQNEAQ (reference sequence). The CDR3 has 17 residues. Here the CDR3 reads CASSPSGLAPLSNEQFF. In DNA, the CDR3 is TGTGCCAGCAGCCCATCCGGACTAGCGCCCTTATCCAATGAGCAGTTCTTC.

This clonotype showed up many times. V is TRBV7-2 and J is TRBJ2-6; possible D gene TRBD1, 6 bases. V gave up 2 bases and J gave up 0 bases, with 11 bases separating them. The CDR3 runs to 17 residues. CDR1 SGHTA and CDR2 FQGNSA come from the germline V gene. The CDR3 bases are TGTGCCAGCAGCTTAAGGCAGGGGAGCTCTGGGGCCAACGTCCTGACTTTC. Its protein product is CASSLRQGSSGANVLTF.

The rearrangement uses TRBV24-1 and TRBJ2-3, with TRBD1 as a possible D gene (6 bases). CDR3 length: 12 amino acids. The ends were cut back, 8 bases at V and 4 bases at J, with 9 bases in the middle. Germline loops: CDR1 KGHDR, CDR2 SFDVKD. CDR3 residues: CATKGVADTQYF. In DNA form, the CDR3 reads TGTGCCACCAAGGGGGTTGCAGATACGCAGTATTTT.

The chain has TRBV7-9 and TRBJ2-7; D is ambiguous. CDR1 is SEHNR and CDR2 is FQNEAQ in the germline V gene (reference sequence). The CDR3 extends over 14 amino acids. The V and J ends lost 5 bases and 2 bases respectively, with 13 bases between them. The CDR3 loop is CASSLPQKTYEQYF. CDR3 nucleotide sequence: TGTGCCAGCAGCCTGCCCCAGAAAACCTACGAGCAGTACTTC.

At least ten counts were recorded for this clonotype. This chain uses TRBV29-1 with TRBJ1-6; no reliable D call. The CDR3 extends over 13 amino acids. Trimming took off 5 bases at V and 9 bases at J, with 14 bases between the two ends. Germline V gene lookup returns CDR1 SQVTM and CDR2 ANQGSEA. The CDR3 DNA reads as TGCAGCGTTCTCGACAATATTGGTTCACCCCTCCACTTT. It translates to CSVLDNIGSPLHF. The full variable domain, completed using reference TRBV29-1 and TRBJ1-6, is SAVISQKPSRDICQRGTSLTIQCQVDSQVTMMFWYRQQPGQSLTLIATANQGSEATYESGFVIDKFPISRPNLTFSTLTVSNMSPEDSSIYLCSVLDNIGSPLHFGNGTRLTVT.

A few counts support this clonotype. The CDR3 DNA sequence: TGTGCCAGCAGTACCGGGACGTTATCCTACGAGCAGTACTTC. It yields the protein CASSTGTLSYEQYF. The chain carries TRBV27 and TRBJ2-7; the D call may be TRBD1 or TRBD2 (5 bases each). Germline CDR1 reads MNHEY; CDR2 reads SMNVEV (reference sequence). Trimming took off 5 bases at V and 1 base at J, with 12 bases between the two ends. The CDR3 has 14 residues.

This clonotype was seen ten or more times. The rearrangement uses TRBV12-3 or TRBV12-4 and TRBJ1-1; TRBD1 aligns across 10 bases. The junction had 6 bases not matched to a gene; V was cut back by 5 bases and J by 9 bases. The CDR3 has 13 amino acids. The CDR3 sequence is CASSGQGVGKAFF. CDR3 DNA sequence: TGTGCCAGCAGTGGACAGGGGGTGGGTAAAGCTTTCTTT.

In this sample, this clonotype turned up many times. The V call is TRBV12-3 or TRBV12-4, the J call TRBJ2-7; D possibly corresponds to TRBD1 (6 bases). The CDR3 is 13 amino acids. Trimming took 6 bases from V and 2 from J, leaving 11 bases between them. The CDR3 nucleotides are TGTGCCAGCAGACCGACAGGAGCCTACGAGCAGTACTTC. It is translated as CASRPTGAYEQYF.

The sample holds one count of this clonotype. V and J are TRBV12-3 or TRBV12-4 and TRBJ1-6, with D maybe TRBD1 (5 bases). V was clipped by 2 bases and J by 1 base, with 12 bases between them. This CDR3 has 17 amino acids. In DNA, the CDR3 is TGTGCCAGCAGTTTAATCAGGGAAGGTTCCTATAATTCACCCCTCCACTTT. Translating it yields CASSLIREGSYNSPLHF.

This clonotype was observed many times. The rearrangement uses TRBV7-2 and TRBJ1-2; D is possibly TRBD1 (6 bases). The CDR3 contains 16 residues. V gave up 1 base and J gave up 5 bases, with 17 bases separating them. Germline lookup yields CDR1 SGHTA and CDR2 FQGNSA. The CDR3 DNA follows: TGTGCCAGCAGCTTAGAGTCTGGGGGCACAAAGTATGGCTACACCTTC. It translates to CASSLESGGTKYGYTF.

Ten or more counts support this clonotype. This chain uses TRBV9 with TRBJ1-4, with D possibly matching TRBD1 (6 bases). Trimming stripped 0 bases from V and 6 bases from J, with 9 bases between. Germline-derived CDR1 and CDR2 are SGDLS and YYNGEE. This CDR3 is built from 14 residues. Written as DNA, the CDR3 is TGTGCCAGCAGCGTAGCCAACAGGGATGAAAAACTGTTTTTT. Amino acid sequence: CASSVANRDEKLFF.

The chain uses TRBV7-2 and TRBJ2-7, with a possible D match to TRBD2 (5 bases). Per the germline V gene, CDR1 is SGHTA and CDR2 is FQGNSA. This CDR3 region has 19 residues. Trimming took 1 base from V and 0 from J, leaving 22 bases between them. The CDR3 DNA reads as TGTGCCAGCAGCTTAGGTGTCCACTTGACACCTGGGAGCTCCTACGAGCAGTACTTC. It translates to CASSLGVHLTPGSSYEQYF. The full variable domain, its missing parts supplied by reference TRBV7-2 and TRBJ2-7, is GAGVSQSPSNKVTEKGKDVELRCDPISGHTALYWYRQSLGQGLEFLIYFQGNSAPDKSGLPSDRFSAERTGGSVSTLTIQRTQQEDSAVYLCASSLGVHLTPGSSYEQYFGPGTRLTVT.

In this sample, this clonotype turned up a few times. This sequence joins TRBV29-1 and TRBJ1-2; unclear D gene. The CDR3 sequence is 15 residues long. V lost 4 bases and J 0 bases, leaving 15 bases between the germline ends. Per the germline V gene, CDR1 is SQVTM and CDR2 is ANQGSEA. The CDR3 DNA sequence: TGCAGCGTTGGTTCCGTAGAACCCCCTAACTATGGCTACACCTTC. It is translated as CSVGSVEPPNYGYTF.

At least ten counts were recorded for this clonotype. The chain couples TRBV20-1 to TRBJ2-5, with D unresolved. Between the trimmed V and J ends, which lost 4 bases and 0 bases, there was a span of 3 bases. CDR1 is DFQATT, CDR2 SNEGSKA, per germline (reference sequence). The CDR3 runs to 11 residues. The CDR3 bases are TGCAGTGCTAAGCACCAAGAGACCCAGTACTTC. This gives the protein CSAKHQETQYF.

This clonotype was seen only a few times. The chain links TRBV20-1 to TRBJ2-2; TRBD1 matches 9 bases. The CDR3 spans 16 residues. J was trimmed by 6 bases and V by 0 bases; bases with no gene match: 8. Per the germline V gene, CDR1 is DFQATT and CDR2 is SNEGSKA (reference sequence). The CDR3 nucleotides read TGCAGTGCTAGAGACCCGGGACAGGGAAGTTCCGGGGAGCTGTTTTTT. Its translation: CSARDPGQGSSGELFF.